These 28 T cell receptor beta chains originate from one sample sequenced in a study of identical twins. TCRdb re-analysed the 5' RACE reads in MiXCR, keeping a single row per CDR3 protein. The repertoire includes approximately 690,000 distinct CDR3 sequences, around 6.1% of them detected once, and approximately 1.6% sits in the top ten. The specimen sequenced was naive T cells sorted from blood. All receptors come from a man aged 18 to 29 in good health.

The chain recombines TRBV10-3 with TRBJ2-7; D is possibly TRBD1 (6 bases). Deletions cut 10 bases from V and 3 bases from J, with 25 bases between. The CDR3 is 16 amino acids. The V gene's germline CDR1 is ENHRY and CDR2 SYGVKD. CDR3 nucleotides: TGTGCCACCAGCCCCAATCCACAGGGAACGGTCTACGAGCAGTACTTC. It specifies CATSPNPQGTVYEQYF.

This chain links TRBV12-3 or TRBV12-4 with TRBJ2-2; D is perhaps TRBD1 (5 bases). V lost 3 bases, J lost 6 bases, and 14 bases lay in between. The CDR3 has 15 amino acids. Here the CDR3 reads CASSLDTPLAGELFF. The CDR3 DNA reads as TGTGCCAGCAGTTTGGACACCCCTTTAGCCGGGGAGCTGTTTTTT.

This clonotype was seen more than once but under ten times. The V and J genes are TRBV20-1 and TRBJ1-5, with a tentative D call TRBD1 (5 bases). Trimming pared 2 bases from V and 2 bases from J, leaving 7 bases between. CDR3 length: 13 amino acids. The germline gives CDR1 DFQATT, CDR2 SNEGSKA (reference sequence). The chain's CDR3 is CSARKGGNQPQHF. The CDR3, as DNA: TGCAGTGCTAGAAAAGGGGGCAATCAGCCCCAGCATTTT.

The J gene is TRBJ2-1, the V gene TRBV6-5; 8 nucleotides match TRBD1. The CDR3 is 15 residues long. Trimming cost V 0 bases and J 12 bases; bases outside gene matches: 10. Germline V gene sequence: CDR1 MNHEY, CDR2 SVGAGI. CDR3: CASSYSPFGQGGQFF. The CDR3, as DNA: TGTGCCAGCAGTTACTCTCCCTTTGGACAGGGTGGGCAGTTCTTC.

This clonotype was recorded many times. This chain connects TRBV5-1 to TRBJ2-2; D remains unclear. The germline gives CDR1 SGHRS, CDR2 YFSETQ. V shed 3 bases and J shed 0 bases, with 18 bases lying between them. This CDR3 is built from 18 residues. The CDR3 region is CASSSVNRPLANTGELFF. CDR3 DNA: TGCGCCAGCAGCTCGGTTAACCGTCCCTTAGCGAACACCGGGGAGCTGTTTTTT.

V usage is TRBV5-1 and J usage is TRBJ2-3; 12 positions match TRBD2. Per germline, CDR1 SGHRS and CDR2 YFSETQ. The CDR3 spans 15 residues. V lost 7 bases, J lost 7 bases, and 10 bases stayed unmatched. The CDR3 loop reads CASGETSGSQHTQYF. The CDR3 DNA reads TGCGCCAGCGGAGAGACTAGCGGGAGTCAACATACGCAGTATTTT.

This clonotype was counted at least ten times. V and J are TRBV5-1 and TRBJ2-3; no definite D call. CDR1 is SGHRS and CDR2 is YFSETQ in the germline V gene. Trimming left V 0 bases short and J 2 bases short, with 10 bases between. The CDR3 has 15 amino acids. CDR3 coding DNA: TGCGCCAGCAGCTTGGCTGAAGGGCACACAGATACGCAGTATTTT. Protein: CASSLAEGHTDTQYF. Complete variable domain (other parts from reference TRBV5-1 and TRBJ2-3): KAGVTQTPRYLIKTRGQQVTLSCSPISGHRSVSWYQQTPGQGLQFLFEYFSETQRNKGNFPGRFSGRQFSNSRSEMNVSTLELGDSALYLCASSLAEGHTDTQYFGPGTRLTVL.

Ten or more counts support this clonotype. V gene TRBV12-3 or TRBV12-4 combines with J gene TRBJ2-2; 7 bases map to TRBD1. This CDR3 spans 15 amino acids. J was trimmed by 3 bases and V by 5 bases; bases with no gene match: 6. CDR3 residues: CASSQLTGDTGELFF. CDR3 in DNA: TGTGCCAGCAGTCAATTAACAGGGGACACCGGGGAGCTGTTTTTT.

In this sample, this clonotype turned up many times. This chain connects TRBV9 to TRBJ2-7, with 10 nucleotides matching TRBD2. Trimming at V came to 3 bases and at J to 2 bases, leaving 5 bases not matched to a gene. Germline CDR1 SGDLS, CDR2 YYNGEE. CDR3 length: 15 residues. CDR3 in amino acids: CASSAHSGRTYEQYF. In nucleotides, the CDR3 is TGTGCCAGCAGCGCCCATAGCGGGAGGACCTACGAGCAGTACTTC. Full variable domain (outside the CDR3, taken from reference TRBV9 and TRBJ2-7): DSGVTQTPKHLITATGQRVTLRCSPRSGDLSVYWYQQSLDQGLQFLIQYYNGEERAKGNILERFSAQQFPDLHSELNLSSLELGDSALYFCASSAHSGRTYEQYFGPGTRLTVT.

The rearrangement links TRBV5-1 to TRBJ2-5; maybe TRBD2 (5 bases). The germline CDR1 and CDR2 sequences are SGHRS and YFSETQ. The length of the CDR3 is 15 residues. Between the trimmed V and J ends, which lost 0 bases and 2 bases, there was a span of 11 bases. The CDR3 region is CASSLEDLPQETQYF. Here the CDR3 DNA reads TGCGCCAGCAGCTTGGAGGACTTACCTCAAGAGACCCAGTACTTC.

This clonotype has only a few counts. The V gene is TRBV20-1, the J gene TRBJ2-7, with 10 bases identical to TRBD2. V shed 2 bases, J shed 3 bases, and the junction held 4 bases outside the gene matches. Germline CDR1 is DFQATT and CDR2 is SNEGSKA (reference sequence). The CDR3 loop spans 14 amino acids. The CDR3 bases are TGCAGTGCTAGACCCCTAGCGGGGGACTACGAGCAGTACGTC. Translation gives CSARPLAGDYEQYV.

This clonotype was seen more than once but under ten times. The V and J genes are TRBV30 and TRBJ2-5, with TRBD2 as a possible D gene (6 bases). The V gene lost 3 bases and the J gene lost 3 bases, with 11 bases spanning the gap. Germline assignment: CDR1 GTSNPN and CDR2 SVGIG (reference sequence). This CDR3 contains 13 residues. The CDR3 loop reads CAWRGGIKETQYF. CDR3 DNA sequence: TGTGCCTGGAGGGGAGGAATAAAAGAGACCCAGTACTTC.

In this sample, this clonotype turned up many times. The chain has TRBV7-2 and TRBJ2-5; D possibly corresponds to TRBD2 (6 bases). The germline V and J ends were trimmed by 6 bases and 5 bases, with 13 bases remaining between them. Germline CDR1 reads SGHTA; CDR2 reads FQGNSA. The CDR3 has 13 residues. DNA of the CDR3: TGTGCCAGCAGTAGGCAGGCGGGGGAGACCCAGTACTTC. As protein: CASSRQAGETQYF.

This clonotype came up many times. The chain employs TRBV10-3 and TRBJ2-1; 9 bases are shared with TRBD1. The ends lost 10 bases at V and 7 bases at J; junction bases unmatched: 8. In germline, CDR1 is ENHRY, CDR2 SYGVKD. There are 13 residues in the CDR3. The CDR3 coding sequence is TGTGCCAACGCCGGGACAGGGTTAAATGAGCAGTTCTTC. Translating it yields CANAGTGLNEQFF.

This clonotype came up many times. As DNA, the CDR3 is TGCGCCGGCGGTTCGAATAGGGAGGTAGAAGCAGATACGCAGTATTTT. Translation: CAGGSNREVEADTQYF. The V gene is TRBV10-1, the J gene TRBJ2-3, with a weak D call TRBD2 (6 bases). Deletions cut 11 bases from V and 4 bases from J, with 25 bases between. The CDR3 spans 16 residues. The germline gives CDR1 WNHNN, CDR2 SYGVQD (reference sequence).

This clonotype was seen only a few times. The chain joins TRBV3-1 to TRBJ2-5; 11 nucleotides line up with TRBD2. Losses at the gene ends were 1 base for V and 2 bases for J; bases not matched to a gene: 3. The CDR3 runs to 16 residues. Germline CDR1 LGHDT, CDR2 YNNKEL (reference sequence). The chain's CDR3 is CASSQGLAGRQETQYF. In DNA form, the CDR3 reads TGTGCCAGCAGCCAAGGACTAGCGGGGAGACAAGAGACCCAGTACTTC.

This clonotype has a single count. Given a much more abundant clone one base away, this may be a read error. The chain couples TRBV10-3 to TRBJ2-5; D gene uncertain. The CDR3 length is 13 residues. Per germline, CDR1 ENHRY and CDR2 SYGVKD. DNA of the CDR3: TGTGCCTTCAGTGCGACTCACCCAGAGACCCAGTACTTC. This encodes CAFSATHPETQYF.

In this sample, this clonotype turned up many times. The chain joins TRBV7-2 to TRBJ2-1; D unresolved. CDR3 length: 14 amino acids. The V gene's germline CDR1 is SGHTA and CDR2 FQGNSA. V was pared by 1 base and J by 7 bases, with 11 bases between. CDR3 loop: CASSLGGFGNEQFF. CDR3 coding DNA: TGTGCCAGCAGCTTAGGTGGCTTCGGGAATGAGCAGTTCTTC.

This clonotype was seen many times. The genes are TRBV20-1 and TRBJ2-2, with a weak D call TRBD2 (6 bases). V was pared by 2 bases and J by 0 bases, with 13 bases between. This CDR3 comprises 16 residues. CDR1 and CDR2 (germline): DFQATT, SNEGSKA (reference sequence). The CDR3 here is CSARHVAASNTGELFF. The CDR3 DNA reads TGCAGTGCTAGACACGTAGCGGCCTCGAACACCGGGGAGCTGTTTTTT.

The table lists this clonotype with a few counts. This chain uses TRBV6-1 with TRBJ2-5; 8 nucleotides match TRBD1. The CDR3 is 15 amino acids. The germline V gene encodes CDR1 MNHNS and CDR2 SASEGT. The V gene end was trimmed by 6 bases and the J gene end by 5 bases; junction bases not matched to a gene: 11. In DNA form, the CDR3 reads TGTGCCAGCAGGAAGGACAGGGCTTTGGCGGAGACCCAGTACTTC. The encoded protein is CASRKDRALAETQYF.

As DNA, the CDR3 is TGTGCCAGCAGCTTAGGCGTCAGTATGAACACTGAAGCTTTCTTT. Translating gives CASSLGVSMNTEAFF. The V gene is TRBV11-2, the J gene TRBJ1-1; no definite D call. CDR1 and CDR2 from the germline V gene are SGHAT and FQNNGV. The CDR3 contains 15 residues. Trimming pared 1 base from V and 0 bases from J, leaving 9 bases between.

This clonotype was seen at least ten times. V usage is TRBV24-1 and J usage is TRBJ1-2; D is undetermined. This CDR3 contains 15 residues. Germline V gene sequence: CDR1 KGHDR, CDR2 SFDVKD. Trimming removed 2 bases from V and 2 bases from J, with 11 bases in between. The DNA for the CDR3 is TGTGCCACCAGTGATTCGCTGACCGGGAACTATGGCTACACCTTC. Translating gives CATSDSLTGNYGYTF.

V and J are TRBV6-1 and TRBJ1-1; unclear D gene. The CDR3 contains 14 residues. CDR1 and CDR2 from the germline V gene are MNHNS and SASEGT. V was cut by 7 bases and J by 1 base, with 13 bases left in between. CDR3 nucleotide sequence: TGTGCCAGCAATCTGGACGGACGGAACACTGAAGCTTTCTTT. Translated: CASNLDGRNTEAFF.

The chain carries TRBV11-3 and TRBJ2-2; D unclear. Germline CDR1 SGHNT, CDR2 YENEEA. Trimming removed 5 bases from V and 5 bases from J, with 9 bases in between. The CDR3 has 13 residues. CDR3 DNA sequence: TGTGCCAGCAGCCCCAAATGGACCGGGGAGCTGTTTTTT. It yields the protein CASSPKWTGELFF. Supplemented by reference TRBV11-3 and TRBJ2-2, the full variable domain reads EAGVVQSPRYKIIEKKQPVAFWCNPISGHNTLYWYLQNLGQGPELLIRYENEEAVDDSQLPKDRFSAERLKGVDSTLKIQPAELGDSAVYLCASSPKWTGELFFGEGSRLTVL.

This clonotype was seen many times. The V gene is TRBV7-2, the J gene TRBJ2-2, with 7 bases aligning to TRBD1. The length of the CDR3 is 16 residues. V lost 6 bases to trimming and J lost 3 bases; unmatched junction nucleotides: 10. From germline, CDR1 is SGHTA and CDR2 FQGNSA. This CDR3 reads CASRANRGGHTGELFF. For the CDR3, the DNA is TGTGCCAGCAGAGCGAACAGGGGCGGTCACACCGGGGAGCTGTTTTTT.

The gene calls are TRBV2 and TRBJ2-7, with D possibly matching TRBD1 (7 bases). This CDR3 has 13 residues. V shed 8 bases and J shed 4 bases, with 15 bases lying between them. The germline V gene has CDR1 SNHLY and CDR2 FYNNEI. The CDR3 nucleotides are TGTGCCAGCGGGGGGACAGTCAGGTACGAGCAGTACTTC. Translation: CASGGTVRYEQYF.

This clonotype has a count of ten or more. The chain couples TRBV15 to TRBJ1-5; TRBD1 matches at 11 bases. The V gene end was trimmed by 4 bases and the J gene end by 6 bases; junction bases not matched to a gene: 5. The CDR3 has 15 amino acids. In germline, CDR1 is LNHNV, CDR2 YYDKDF (reference sequence). CDR3 nucleotides: TGTGCCACCAGCACGGACAGGGGGCGTAGTCAGCCCCAGCATTTT. It yields the protein CATSTDRGRSQPQHF.

The sample holds a few counts of this clonotype. The chain links TRBV12-3 or TRBV12-4 to TRBJ2-1; 9 bases line up with TRBD2. The CDR3 runs 16 residues. V lost 4 bases to trimming and J lost 8 bases; unmatched junction nucleotides: 12. CDR3 DNA sequence: TGTGCCAGCAGTTCAATTACTCGCGGGAGGGCGGATGAGCAGTTCTTC. Residues: CASSSITRGRADEQFF.